This TCR beta chain was sequenced in a study of blood T cell repertoires in COVID-19. Study as a whole: Spain, Italy and the United States supplied samples that represented acute and convalescent COVID-19. Sources were T cells, B-cell-depleted T cells, or PBMCs; the material itself was cDNA or gDNA.

Germline V gene lookup returns CDR1 SEHNR and CDR2 FQNEAQ (reference sequence). Trimming cost V 0 bases and J 4 bases, with 9 bases left between them. The CDR3 consists of 14 residues. Study processing details: Counts of nucleated cells, estimated from reference gene primer amplification, were obtained. The repertoire was sequenced with immunoSEQ multiplex PCR; TCRdb's copy has only in-frame clones and lacks some. V, J and clone size reflect that table, while D and trimming were determined from the DNA. The table lists roughly 220,000 clones, 75% to 90% of them singletons, with over 7% in the top ten. Those enrolled in Seattle joined during active infection and were followed longitudinally afterward.

J is TRBJ1-2 and V is TRBV7-9; weak D call: TRBD1 (5 bases). The TCR originated in a woman aged 80 or over with COVID-19, enrolled during active disease. The material sequenced was peripheral blood. The CDR3 DNA sequence: TGTGCCAGCAGCTTAGCTGCGCAGGGCTATGGCTACACCTTC. Translation: CASSLAAQGYGYTF. The variable domain in full, with the rest retrieved from reference TRBV7-9 and TRBJ1-2, is DTGVSQNPRHKITKRGQNVTFRCDPISEHNRLYWYRQTLGQGPEFLTYFQNEAQLEKSRLLSDRFSAERPKGSFSTLEIQRTEQGDSAMYLCASSLAAQGYGYTFGSGTRLTVV.